Presented here are 17 T cell receptor beta chains from one specimen sequenced in a study of patients and donors after allogeneic stem cell transplantation. Using its own MiXCR run on the RT-PCR reads, TCRdb lists one record per CDR3 protein. Among around 240,000 distinct CDR3 sequences, 14% were seen once, and the ten largest hold 11%. Specimen: blood, either unsorted or a sorted T cell fraction (not recorded which). The source is a human donor who was either an allogeneic HSCT recipient or a stem cell or donor lymphocyte infusion donor (not recorded which). It is not recorded whose cells these are; they may come from a transplant donor.

The rearrangement joins TRBV29-1 to TRBJ1-2; 11 bases are a match to TRBD1. The trim removed 5 bases at V and 4 bases at J, leaving 3 bases unmatched. The germline V gene encodes CDR1 SQVTM and CDR2 ANQGSEA. CDR3 size: 13 residues. CDR3 protein: CSVFGQGAYGYTF. The DNA for the CDR3 is TGCAGCGTTTTTGGACAGGGGGCCTATGGCTACACCTTC.

The rearrangement links TRBV7-2 to TRBJ1-1, with D hard to call. From germline, CDR1 is SGHTA and CDR2 FQGNSA. The germline V and J ends were trimmed by 1 base and 0 bases, with 9 bases remaining between them. This CDR3 is 15 amino acids long. CDR3 residues: CASSLGQAVNTEAFF. CDR3 in DNA: TGTGCCAGCAGCTTAGGCCAGGCTGTGAACACTGAAGCTTTCTTT.

In its sample, this clonotype was seen a few times. The V gene is TRBV19, the J gene TRBJ1-5, with 7 bases fitting TRBD1. The germline CDR1 and CDR2 sequences are LNHDA and SQIVND (reference sequence). The CDR3 is 17 amino acids. The J segment lost 5 bases and the V segment lost 3 bases, leaving 13 bases of the junction unmatched. In DNA form, the CDR3 reads TGTGCCAGTAGTATCCGGACAGGAGGTCTTTTGGATCAGCCCCAGCATTTT. Amino acid sequence: CASSIRTGGLLDQPQHF.

At least ten counts were recorded for this clonotype. The chain uses TRBV3-1 and TRBJ2-7, with 10 bases that match TRBD1. The CDR3 extends over 15 amino acids. The ends lost 3 bases at V and 3 bases at J; junction bases unmatched: 5. Germline loops: CDR1 LGHDT, CDR2 YNNKEL (reference sequence). The CDR3 DNA sequence: TGTGCCAGCAGCCAGGTCTGGACAGGGGGCTACGAGCAGTACTTC. It yields the protein CASSQVWTGGYEQYF.

The chain carries TRBV5-1 and TRBJ1-1; D possibly corresponds to TRBD1 (6 bases). The CDR3 sequence is 12 residues long. V dropped 0 bases and J dropped 7 bases, with 7 bases sitting between them. CDR1 SGHRS and CDR2 YFSETQ come from the germline V gene. As DNA, the CDR3 is TGCGCCAGCAGCTTGGAACAGGGTGAAGCTTTCTTT. Amino acid sequence: CASSLEQGEAFF.

V is TRBV6-1 and J is TRBJ2-7, with a possible D match to TRBD2 (5 bases). V lost 6 bases, J lost 0 bases, and 15 bases lay in between. CDR1 MNHNS and CDR2 SASEGT come from the germline V gene. The CDR3 is made up of 15 amino acids. CDR3 DNA sequence: TGTGCCAGCAGACTAGAGACGGGGAGCTCCTACGAGCAGTACTTC. Residues: CASRLETGSSYEQYF.

This clonotype was picked up many times. The chain couples TRBV12-3 or TRBV12-4 to TRBJ1-5; 9 nucleotides line up with TRBD1. CDR3 length: 13 residues. V shed 8 bases and J 5 bases; nucleotides not matched to a gene: 4. The CDR3 region has the DNA TGTGCCAGCGCCCGGGACAGGGATCAGCCCCAGCATTTT. Its translation: CASARDRDQPQHF.

This clonotype was detected a few times. The chain has TRBV12-3 or TRBV12-4 and TRBJ2-5; D is unresolved. There are 13 residues in the CDR3. Trimming cost V 1 base and J 7 bases, with 10 bases left between them. CDR3 in DNA: TGTGCCAGCAGTTTAGACGGGTTTGCGACCCAGTACTTC. Amino acid sequence: CASSLDGFATQYF.

This clonotype was detected only a few times. The J gene is TRBJ1-2, the V gene TRBV7-9; D is possibly TRBD1 (6 bases). CDR1 is SEHNR and CDR2 is FQNEAQ in the germline V gene (reference sequence). V gave up 1 base and J gave up 4 bases, with 16 bases separating them. This CDR3 region has 16 residues. DNA for the CDR3: TGTGCCAGCAGCTTAGACGTTGGGGGCGCGTCCTATGGCTACACCTTC. Protein sequence: CASSLDVGGASYGYTF.

The chain combines TRBV20-1 with TRBJ2-7, with TRBD2 matching 15 bases. The CDR3 consists of 19 residues. Losses at the gene ends were 3 bases for V and 3 bases for J; bases not matched to a gene: 15. The germline CDR1 and CDR2 sequences are DFQATT and SNEGSKA (reference sequence). The chain's CDR3 is CSARGAGLAGGQFLYEQYF. Written as DNA, the CDR3 is TGCAGTGCTAGGGGCGCGGGACTAGCGGGAGGCCAATTTCTCTACGAGCAGTACTTC.

The V gene is TRBV9, the J gene TRBJ2-1; D call uncertain. The ends were cut back, 0 bases at V and 7 bases at J, with 11 bases in the middle. This CDR3 is built from 14 residues. Per germline, CDR1 SGDLS and CDR2 YYNGEE. The CDR3 is CASSVEARMNEQFF. For the CDR3, the DNA is TGTGCCAGCAGCGTAGAAGCCCGAATGAATGAGCAGTTCTTC.

The rearrangement uses TRBV20-1 and TRBJ2-3, with 7 bases identical to TRBD2. Germline-derived CDR1 and CDR2 are DFQATT and SNEGSKA (reference sequence). The CDR3 is made up of 16 amino acids. After removal of 6 bases from V and 1 base from J, the junction contained 13 bases not matched to a gene. In nucleotides, the CDR3 is TGCAGTGCCGAGGGCGTTGCGGGGGAGCGCACAGATACGCAGTATTTT. Its protein product is CSAEGVAGERTDTQYF.

A few counts support this clonotype. The CDR3 spells CAISEGTGVLNTEAFF. CDR3 nucleotide sequence: TGTGCCATCAGTGAGGGGACAGGGGTTTTGAACACTGAAGCTTTCTTT. The chain uses TRBV10-3 and TRBJ1-1; 10 bases are shared with TRBD1. With 2 bases clipped from V and 0 bases from J, the junction kept 3 bases outside the gene matches. This CDR3 comprises 16 residues. The V gene's germline CDR1 is ENHRY and CDR2 SYGVKD.

The CDR3 DNA is TGTGCCACCAGCAGAGGCGGGAAGTCGGACTACGAGCAGTACTTC. Translated: CATSRGGKSDYEQYF. J is TRBJ2-7 and V is TRBV15, with TRBD2 as a possible D gene (6 bases). In germline, CDR1 is LNHNV, CDR2 YYDKDF (reference sequence). The CDR3 covers 15 residues. V lost 1 base and J lost 3, with 13 bases in between.

V is TRBV20-1 and J is TRBJ1-2; D perhaps matches TRBD1 (5 bases). The CDR3 has 15 amino acids. Germline assignment: CDR1 DFQATT and CDR2 SNEGSKA (reference sequence). V was pared by 0 bases and J by 8 bases, with 19 bases between. CDR3 loop: CSARDWGPRAGGYTF. The CDR3 DNA reads as TGCAGTGCTAGAGATTGGGGCCCCAGGGCGGGAGGCTACACCTTC.

This clonotype has at least ten counts. The chain carries TRBV7-2 and TRBJ2-1, with 8 bases aligning to TRBD2. CDR1 is SGHTA, CDR2 FQGNSA, per germline. There are 14 residues in the CDR3. The junction had 7 bases not matched to a gene; V was cut back by 5 bases and J by 7 bases. The CDR3 protein is CASSPGTSWNEQFF. Written as DNA, the CDR3 is TGTGCCAGCAGCCCGGGGACTAGTTGGAATGAGCAGTTCTTC. Variable domain in full (rest from reference TRBV7-2 and TRBJ2-1): GAGVSQSPSNKVTEKGKDVELRCDPISGHTALYWYRQSLGQGLEFLIYFQGNSAPDKSGLPSDRFSAERTGGSVSTLTIQRTQQEDSAVYLCASSPGTSWNEQFFGPGTRLTVL.

Only a few counts were recorded for this clonotype. The chain links TRBV7-8 to TRBJ1-1, with D possibly matching TRBD1 (6 bases). V was trimmed by 5 bases and J by 1 base, leaving 8 bases between them. The CDR3 totals 13 residues. Germline CDR1 is SGHVS and CDR2 is FQNEAQ. The CDR3 protein is CASSRGGNTEAFF. In DNA form, the CDR3 reads TGTGCCAGCAGCCGAGGGGGGAACACTGAAGCTTTCTTT.